A single sample is the source of the 22 T cell receptor beta chains below, sequenced in a study of cytomegalovirus exposure and HLA in healthy donors. PCR employed 60 Vbeta and 13 Jbeta primers. Sequenced by immunoSEQ multiplex PCR; TCRdb stores in-frame clones only, minus some. Among 160,000 or so clones listed, 70% to 80% were seen once. The specimen was PBMCs. All receptors derive from a man in his forties in good health and CMV-seronegative.

The table lists this clone with a count of one. The chain recombines TRBV7-2 with TRBJ2-5; 8 bases match TRBD2. The trim removed 1 base at V and 5 bases at J, leaving 6 bases unmatched. Germline CDR1 SGHTA, CDR2 FQGNSA. The length of the CDR3 is 15 residues. As DNA, the CDR3 is TGTGCCAGCAGCTTAGTGGGCGGGGGGCTTGAGACCCAGTACTTC. Translated: CASSLVGGGLETQYF.

In its sample, this clone was seen a few times. The V gene is TRBV27, the J gene TRBJ2-7; 8 bases match TRBD2. From germline, CDR1 is MNHEY and CDR2 SMNVEV (reference sequence). Trimming cost V 3 bases and J 3 bases; bases outside gene matches: 4. CDR3 size: 14 residues. CDR3 amino acids: CASSFQAGDYEQYF. CDR3 nucleotides: TGTGCCAGCAGTTTTCAAGCGGGAGACTACGAGCAGTACTTC.

This clone has just a few counts. At one boundary the junction diverges from the germline segment, which might be a read error. This chain uses TRBV7-9 with TRBJ2-7; D is undetermined. CDR3 length: 12 amino acids. Germline assignment: CDR1 SEHNR and CDR2 FQNEAQ (reference sequence). The DNA of the CDR3 is TGTTCCAGCAGCGCCTCGAATGGCAAAAGGTACTTC. Translation: CSSSASNGKRYF.

The J gene is TRBJ2-2, the V gene TRBV19; weak D call: TRBD1 (5 bases). The CDR3 is 13 residues long. The germline gives CDR1 LNHDA, CDR2 SQIVND (reference sequence). Trimming pared 11 bases from V and 4 bases from J, leaving 14 bases between. CDR3 nucleotides: TGTGCCTCCAAACGGACAACCACCGGGGAGCTGTTTTTT. The encoded protein is CASKRTTTGELFF.

The chain is built from TRBV28 and TRBJ2-5, with 9 bases that match TRBD2. This CDR3 is built from 15 residues. Germline CDR1 and CDR2: MDHEN and SYDVKM. Germline trimming cut 6 bases from V and 5 bases from J; bases unmatched to any gene: 10. The CDR3 bases are TGTGCCAGCAGAGGCGGGGGGGCCCGCGGGGAGACCCAGTACTTC. It encodes CASRGGGARGETQYF.

The chain joins TRBV19 to TRBJ1-1; D uncertain. CDR3 length equals 15 residues. V lost 5 bases and J 0 bases, leaving 13 bases between the germline ends. CDR1 and CDR2 (germline): LNHDA, SQIVND (reference sequence). As DNA, the CDR3 is TGTGCCAGTAGTCCCAAATTACAGATGAACACTGAAGCTTTCTTT. Translating it yields CASSPKLQMNTEAFF.

The chain links TRBV19 to TRBJ1-5; maybe TRBD1 (5 bases). This CDR3 region has 16 residues. V lost 2 bases and J 5 bases, leaving 16 bases between the germline ends. The V gene's germline CDR1 is LNHDA and CDR2 SQIVND (reference sequence). CDR3 nucleotide sequence: TGTGCCAGTAGTATATTTGGGGCGGAAAAGGATCAGCCCCAGCATTTT. Amino acid sequence: CASSIFGAEKDQPQHF. The variable domain in full, with the rest retrieved from reference TRBV19 and TRBJ1-5, is DGGITQSPKYLFRKEGQNVTLSCEQNLNHDAMYWYRQDPGQGLRLIYYSQIVNDFQKGDIAEGYSVSREKKESFPLTVTSAQKNPTAFYLCASSIFGAEKDQPQHFGDGTRLSIL.

This clone was recorded a few times. V usage is TRBV10-1 and J usage is TRBJ2-3; D is perhaps TRBD1 (6 bases). V lost 6 bases and J 4 bases, leaving 17 bases between the germline ends. The CDR3 runs 15 residues. The V gene's germline CDR1 is WNHNN and CDR2 SYGVQD (reference sequence). CDR3 DNA: TGCGCCAGCAGGGACAGAGAGAGGTTTTCAGATACGCAGTATTTT. Translation gives CASRDRERFSDTQYF.

The sample holds one count of this clone. The chain links TRBV5-6 to TRBJ2-7; D is unresolved. The CDR3 consists of 17 residues. CDR1 and CDR2 (germline): SGHDT, YYEEEE. Trimming removed 2 bases from V and 3 bases from J, with 21 bases in between. The CDR3 nucleotides read TGTGCCAGCAGCTTAAAAAATCTACTACCTTTGGGCTACGAGCAGTACTTC. It yields the protein CASSLKNLLPLGYEQYF. Full variable domain (rest looked up from reference TRBV5-6 and TRBJ2-7): DAGVTQSPTHLIKTRGQQVTLRCSPKSGHDTVSWYQQALGQGPQFIFQYYEEEERQRGNFPDRFSGHQFPNYSSELNVNALLLGDSALYLCASSLKNLLPLGYEQYFGPGTRLTVT.

In the case of this clone: An end of the junction differs from the germline gene, which may be a read error. The chain recombines TRBV7-9 with TRBJ2-7; 7 bases are a match to TRBD1. CDR1 is SEHNR and CDR2 is FQNEAQ in the germline V gene (reference sequence). CDR3 size: 16 residues. For the CDR3, the DNA is TGCGCCAGCAGCCAAATCGGGACAGACAACACCTACGAGCAGTACTTC. Translated: CASSQIGTDNTYEQYF.

The chain combines TRBV27 with TRBJ2-3, with 12 bases identical to TRBD1. After removal of 5 bases from V and 4 bases from J, the junction contained 4 bases not matched to a gene. This CDR3 has 15 residues. Germline V gives CDR1 MNHEY, CDR2 SMNVEV (reference sequence). The CDR3 bases are TGTGCCAGCAGTCTGGGACAGGGGGCCGCAGATACGCAGTATTTT. As protein: CASSLGQGAADTQYF.

The chain has TRBV29-1 and TRBJ1-1, with a possible D match to TRBD1 (5 bases). The CDR3 extends over 13 amino acids. The V end lost 3 bases, the J end lost 0 bases, and 8 bases lay between the germline ends. Per germline, CDR1 SQVTM and CDR2 ANQGSEA. The CDR3 here is CSVEGGMNTEAFF. CDR3 in DNA: TGCAGCGTTGAGGGGGGGATGAACACTGAAGCTTTCTTT.

This sequence joins TRBV29-1 and TRBJ1-1; TRBD1 might be the D (6 bases). The CDR3 has 13 amino acids. The V and J ends lost 0 bases and 8 bases respectively, with 13 bases between them. Looked up from germline, CDR1 is SQVTM and CDR2 is ANQGSEA. CDR3: CSVEDLGGPEAFF. The CDR3 DNA is TGCAGCGTTGAAGACCTGGGGGGGCCCGAAGCTTTCTTT.

This rearrangement joins TRBV9 to TRBJ2-7; TRBD1 aligns across 12 bases. Germline loops: CDR1 SGDLS, CDR2 YYNGEE. The CDR3 is made up of 18 amino acids. V lost 0 bases, J lost 2 bases, and 9 bases stayed unmatched. Written as DNA, the CDR3 is TGTGCCAGCAGCGTAGGGCCGGGACAGGGGGCGATACCCTACGAGCAGTACTTC. Amino acid sequence: CASSVGPGQGAIPYEQYF.

This chain joins TRBV4-1 and TRBJ2-7; maybe TRBD1 (5 bases). The germline V gene has CDR1 MGHRA and CDR2 YSYEKL. The CDR3 extends over 14 amino acids. Trimming took off 3 bases at V and 1 base at J, with 10 bases between the two ends. In nucleotides, the CDR3 is TGCGCCAGCAGCCAGGGGCCAGGGTCCTACGAGCAGTACTTC. It encodes CASSQGPGSYEQYF.

The chain is built from TRBV7-9 and TRBJ2-2, with unresolved D. The CDR3 sequence is 13 residues long. CDR1 SEHNR and CDR2 FQNEAQ come from the germline V gene (reference sequence). V was trimmed by 3 bases and J by 4 bases, leaving 6 bases between them. Here the CDR3 DNA reads TGTGCCAGCAGCTTTGAGCTCACCGGGGAGCTGTTTTTT. Translated, it gives CASSFELTGELFF.

This clone was detected only a few times. The chain uses TRBV7-8 and TRBJ2-1, with 9 bases fitting TRBD1. The germline V gene has CDR1 SGHVS and CDR2 FQNEAQ. The CDR3 loop spans 16 amino acids. V shed 5 bases and J 3 bases; nucleotides not matched to a gene: 8. The CDR3 loop is CASSVWWTGDYNEQFF. CDR3 nucleotide sequence: TGTGCCAGCAGCGTCTGGTGGACAGGGGACTACAATGAGCAGTTCTTC. Variable domain in full (rest from reference TRBV7-8 and TRBJ2-1): GAGVSQSPRYKVAKRGQDVALRCDPISGHVSLFWYQQALGQGPEFLTYFQNEAQLDKSGLPSDRFFAERPEGSVSTLKIQRTQQEDSAVYLCASSVWWTGDYNEQFFGPGTRLTVL.

This sequence joins TRBV10-3 and TRBJ2-7, with D tentatively TRBD1 (6 bases). Trimming removed 4 bases from V and 2 bases from J, with 12 bases in between. Germline V gene data show CDR1 as ENHRY and CDR2 as SYGVKD. The CDR3 consists of 14 residues. The CDR3 loop is CAISVSGAAYEQYF. CDR3 bases: TGTGCCATCAGTGTCTCAGGGGCCGCCTACGAGCAGTACTTC.

This chain joins TRBV29-1 and TRBJ2-5; 7 bases fit TRBD1. CDR1 is SQVTM and CDR2 is ANQGSEA in the germline V gene. The CDR3 is 11 amino acids. V dropped 4 bases and J dropped 4; count of bases not matched to a gene: 0. The CDR3 loop is CSVGQGETQYF. For the CDR3, the DNA is TGCAGCGTTGGACAGGGAGAGACCCAGTACTTC.

J is TRBJ2-1 and V is TRBV10-3; 8 positions match TRBD2. In germline, CDR1 is ENHRY, CDR2 SYGVKD. The CDR3 extends over 14 amino acids. V was clipped by 2 bases and J by 5 bases; unmatched bases: 2. CDR3 DNA sequence: TGTGCCATCAGTGAGCTAGCGGGTAACAATGAGCAGTTCTTC. This sequence encodes CAISELAGNNEQFF.

The chain joins TRBV4-2 to TRBJ2-3; 7 bases agree with TRBD2. The V gene end was trimmed by 1 base and the J gene end by 0 bases; junction bases not matched to a gene: 7. CDR3 length equals 17 residues. Per the germline V gene, CDR1 is LGHNA and CDR2 is YNFKEQ. This chain's CDR3 is CASSQAATSFSTDTQYF. The CDR3 DNA reads TGTGCCAGCAGCCAAGCAGCGACTAGCTTCAGCACAGATACGCAGTATTTT.

The chain employs TRBV5-1 and TRBJ1-2; D not resolved. The CDR3 has 13 residues. Germline V lookup: CDR1 SGHRS, CDR2 YFSETQ. The V and J ends lost 1 base and 8 bases respectively, with 12 bases between them. The CDR3 DNA sequence: TGCGCCAGCAGCTTGTTTGTCCCTAACGGCTACACCTTC. Translation gives CASSLFVPNGYTF.